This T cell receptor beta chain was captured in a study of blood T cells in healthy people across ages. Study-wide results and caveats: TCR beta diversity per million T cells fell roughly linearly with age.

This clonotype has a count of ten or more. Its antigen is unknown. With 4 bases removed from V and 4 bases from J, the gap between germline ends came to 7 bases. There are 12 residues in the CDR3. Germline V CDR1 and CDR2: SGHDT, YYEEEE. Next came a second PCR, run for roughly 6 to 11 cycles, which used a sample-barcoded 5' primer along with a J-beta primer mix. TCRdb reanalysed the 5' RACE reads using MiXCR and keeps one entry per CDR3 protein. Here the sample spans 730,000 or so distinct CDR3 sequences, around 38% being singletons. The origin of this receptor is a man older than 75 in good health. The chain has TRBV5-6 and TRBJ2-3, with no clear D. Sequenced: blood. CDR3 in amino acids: CASSPTPDTQYF. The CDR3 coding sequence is TGTGCCAGCAGCCCGACGCCAGATACGCAGTATTTT.